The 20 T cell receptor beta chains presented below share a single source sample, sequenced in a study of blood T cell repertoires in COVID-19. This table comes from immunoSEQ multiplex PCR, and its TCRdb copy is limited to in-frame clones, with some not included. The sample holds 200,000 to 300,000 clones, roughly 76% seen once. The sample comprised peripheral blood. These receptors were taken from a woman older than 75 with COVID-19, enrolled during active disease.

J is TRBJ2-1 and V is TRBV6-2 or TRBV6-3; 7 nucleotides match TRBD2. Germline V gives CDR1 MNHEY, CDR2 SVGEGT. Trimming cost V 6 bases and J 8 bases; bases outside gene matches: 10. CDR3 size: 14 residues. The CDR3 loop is CASSFGLDWDEQFF. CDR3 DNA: TGTGCCAGCAGCTTCGGACTAGATTGGGATGAGCAGTTCTTC.

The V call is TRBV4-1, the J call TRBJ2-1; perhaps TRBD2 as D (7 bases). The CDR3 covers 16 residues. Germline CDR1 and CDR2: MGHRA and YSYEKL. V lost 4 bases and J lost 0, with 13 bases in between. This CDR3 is CASSPGGPSSYNEQFF. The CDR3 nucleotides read TGCGCCAGCAGCCCGGGGGGCCCAAGCTCCTACAATGAGCAGTTCTTC.

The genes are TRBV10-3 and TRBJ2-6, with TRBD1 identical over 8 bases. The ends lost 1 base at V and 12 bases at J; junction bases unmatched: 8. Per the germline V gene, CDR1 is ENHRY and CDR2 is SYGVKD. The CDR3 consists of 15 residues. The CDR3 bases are TGTGCCATCAGTGAGTTCCCCGGGACAGGACGCGTCCTGACTTTC. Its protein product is CAISEFPGTGRVLTF.

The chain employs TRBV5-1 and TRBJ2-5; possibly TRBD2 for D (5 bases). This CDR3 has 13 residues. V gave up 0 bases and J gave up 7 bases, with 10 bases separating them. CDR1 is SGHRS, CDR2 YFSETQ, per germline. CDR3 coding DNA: TGCGCCAGCAGCTTGGTTGCGGGTGGGACCCAGTACTTC. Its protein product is CASSLVAGGTQYF.

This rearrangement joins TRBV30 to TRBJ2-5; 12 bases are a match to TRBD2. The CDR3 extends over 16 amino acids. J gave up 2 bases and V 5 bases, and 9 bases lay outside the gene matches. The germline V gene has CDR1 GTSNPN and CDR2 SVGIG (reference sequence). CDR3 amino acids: CAWALRLAGVQETQYF. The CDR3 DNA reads TGTGCCTGGGCCTTGCGACTAGCGGGAGTGCAAGAGACCCAGTACTTC.

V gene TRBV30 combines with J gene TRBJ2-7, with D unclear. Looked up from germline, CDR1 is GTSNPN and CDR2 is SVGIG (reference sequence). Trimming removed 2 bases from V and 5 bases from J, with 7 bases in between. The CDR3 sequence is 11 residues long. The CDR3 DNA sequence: TGTGCCTGGAGTAATCATGACGAGCAGTACTTC. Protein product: CAWSNHDEQYF.

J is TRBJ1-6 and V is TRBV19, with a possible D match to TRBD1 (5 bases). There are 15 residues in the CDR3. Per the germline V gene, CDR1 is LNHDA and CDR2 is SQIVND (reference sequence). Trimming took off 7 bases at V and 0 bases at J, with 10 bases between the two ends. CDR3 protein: CASKWQGSYNSPLHF. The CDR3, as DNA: TGTGCCAGTAAGTGGCAGGGCTCCTATAATTCACCCCTCCACTTT.

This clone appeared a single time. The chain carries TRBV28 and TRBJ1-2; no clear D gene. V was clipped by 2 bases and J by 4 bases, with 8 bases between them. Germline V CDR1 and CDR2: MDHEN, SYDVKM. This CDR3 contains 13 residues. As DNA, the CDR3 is TGTGCCAGCAGTTTAAGGAGAGCCTATGGCTACACCTTC. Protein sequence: CASSLRRAYGYTF.

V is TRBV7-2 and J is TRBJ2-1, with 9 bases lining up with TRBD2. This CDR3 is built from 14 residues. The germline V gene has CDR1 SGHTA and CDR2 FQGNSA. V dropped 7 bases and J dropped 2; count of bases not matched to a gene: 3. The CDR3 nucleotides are TGTGCCAGCACGCGGGGGGGCCCCTACAATGAGCAGTTCTTC. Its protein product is CASTRGGPYNEQFF.

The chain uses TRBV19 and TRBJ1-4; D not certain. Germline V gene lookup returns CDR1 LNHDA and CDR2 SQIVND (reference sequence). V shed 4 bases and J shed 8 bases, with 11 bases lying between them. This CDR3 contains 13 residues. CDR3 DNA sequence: TGTGCCAGTAGTAGCCAGAGAGGAGAAAAACTGTTTTTT. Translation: CASSSQRGEKLFF.

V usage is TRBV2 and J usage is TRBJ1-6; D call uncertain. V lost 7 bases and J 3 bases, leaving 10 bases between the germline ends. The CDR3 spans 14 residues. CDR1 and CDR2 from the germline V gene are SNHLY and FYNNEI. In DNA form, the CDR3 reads TGTGCCAGCAAAGGAGTTAACTATAATTCACCCCTCCACTTT. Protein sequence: CASKGVNYNSPLHF. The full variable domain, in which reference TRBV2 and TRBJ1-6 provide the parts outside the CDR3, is EPEVTQTPSHQVTQMGQEVILRCVPISNHLYFYWYRQILGQKVEFLVSFYNNEISEKSEIFDDQFSVERPDGSNFTLKIRSTKLEDSAMYFCASKGVNYNSPLHFGNGTRLTVT.

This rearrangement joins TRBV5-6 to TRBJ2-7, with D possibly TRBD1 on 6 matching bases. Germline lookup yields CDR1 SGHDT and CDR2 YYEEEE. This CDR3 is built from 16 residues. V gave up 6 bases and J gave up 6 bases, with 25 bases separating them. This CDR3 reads CASNARAGVLWSEQYF. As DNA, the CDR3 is TGTGCCAGCAACGCAAGGGCAGGGGTCCTTTGGTCCGAGCAGTACTTC. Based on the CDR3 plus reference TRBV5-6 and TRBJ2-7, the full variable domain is DAGVTQSPTHLIKTRGQQVTLRCSPKSGHDTVSWYQQALGQGPQFIFQYYEEEERQRGNFPDRFSGHQFPNYSSELNVNALLLGDSALYLCASNARAGVLWSEQYFGPGTRLTVT.

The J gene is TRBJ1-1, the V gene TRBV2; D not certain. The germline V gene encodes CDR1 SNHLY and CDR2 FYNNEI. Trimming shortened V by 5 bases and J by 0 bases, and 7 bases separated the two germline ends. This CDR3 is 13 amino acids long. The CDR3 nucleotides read TGTGCCAGCAGTCCCGAGATGAACACTGAAGCTTTCTTT. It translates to CASSPEMNTEAFF.

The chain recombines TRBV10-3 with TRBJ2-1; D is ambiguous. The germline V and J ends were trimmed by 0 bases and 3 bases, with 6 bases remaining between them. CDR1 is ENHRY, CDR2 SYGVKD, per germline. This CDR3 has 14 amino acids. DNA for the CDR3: TGTGCCATCAGTGAGTCGGCCAGCTACAATGAGCAGTTCTTC. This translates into CAISESASYNEQFF.

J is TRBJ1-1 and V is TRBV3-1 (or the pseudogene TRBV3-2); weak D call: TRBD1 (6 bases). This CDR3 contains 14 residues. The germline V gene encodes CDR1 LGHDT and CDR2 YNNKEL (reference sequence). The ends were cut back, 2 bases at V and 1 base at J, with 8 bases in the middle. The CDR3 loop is CASSQPGANTEAFF. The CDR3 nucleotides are TGTGCCAGCAGCCAACCAGGGGCGAACACTGAAGCTTTCTTT.

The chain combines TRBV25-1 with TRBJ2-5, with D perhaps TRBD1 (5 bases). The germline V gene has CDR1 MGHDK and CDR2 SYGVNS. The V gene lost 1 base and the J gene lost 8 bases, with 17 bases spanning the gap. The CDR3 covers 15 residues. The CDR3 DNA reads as TGTGCCAGCAGTGAATCATTCTCCAGGGCTACAACCCAGTACTTC. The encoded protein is CASSESFSRATTQYF.

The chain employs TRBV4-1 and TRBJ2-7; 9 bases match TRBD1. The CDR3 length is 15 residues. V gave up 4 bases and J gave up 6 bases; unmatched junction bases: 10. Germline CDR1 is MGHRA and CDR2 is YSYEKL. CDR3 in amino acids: CASSPSGTGKGEQYF. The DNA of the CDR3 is TGCGCCAGCAGCCCGTCAGGGACAGGGAAAGGCGAGCAGTACTTC.

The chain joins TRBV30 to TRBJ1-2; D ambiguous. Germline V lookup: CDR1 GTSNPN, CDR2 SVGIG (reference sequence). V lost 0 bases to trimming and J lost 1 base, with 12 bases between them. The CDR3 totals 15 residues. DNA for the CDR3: TGTGCCTGGAGTGTATCAGGATCACGTAACTATGGCTACACCTTC. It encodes CAWSVSGSRNYGYTF.

The CDR3 DNA follows: TGTGCCAGCAGCCAAGTCGGGGATACGCAGTATTTT. Translation gives CASSQVGDTQYF. The chain couples TRBV3-1 (or the pseudogene TRBV3-2) to TRBJ2-3; D gene ambiguous. This CDR3 spans 12 amino acids. Trimming stripped 1 base from V and 6 bases from J, with 5 bases between. Looked up from germline, CDR1 is LGHDT and CDR2 is YNNKEL (reference sequence).

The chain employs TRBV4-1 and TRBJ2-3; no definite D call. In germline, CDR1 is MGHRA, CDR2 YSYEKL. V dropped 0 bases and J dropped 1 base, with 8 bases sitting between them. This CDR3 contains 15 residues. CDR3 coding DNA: TGCGCCAGCAGCCAAGAAGTCCGGGGCACAGATACGCAGTATTTT. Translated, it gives CASSQEVRGTDTQYF.